What follows describes a single TCR beta chain. These data originate in a study of blood T cell repertoires in COVID-19. About the study: Samples came from the United States, Italy and Spain, spanning acute and convalescent COVID-19.

Sequencing used immunoSEQ multiplex PCR; TCRdb keeps in-frame clones, though not all of them. The sample has 650,000 to 800,000 clones; approximately 90% are singletons. Trimming took off 3 bases at V and 5 bases at J, with 10 bases between the two ends. The CDR3 runs to 13 residues. Germline lookup yields CDR1 LGHDT and CDR2 YNNKEL (reference sequence). The receptor comes from a woman between 18 and 29 years old with acute or convalescent COVID-19. V gene TRBV3-1 (or the pseudogene TRBV3-2) combines with J gene TRBJ2-5, with D possibly being TRBD2 (5 bases). Sequencing used peripheral blood. The CDR3 region is CASSHFPGETQYF. In nucleotides, the CDR3 is TGTGCCAGCAGCCATTTCCCGGGGGAGACCCAGTACTTC.